This T cell receptor beta chain was captured in a study of T cells in Graves' hyperthyroidism and ophthalmopathy. Newly diagnosed hyperthyroidism patients aged 18 to 65 years had disease lasting under 2 months. The diagnoses drew upon clinical symptoms, serum thyroxine and TRAb, thyroid ultrasound and orbital computed tomography. Any symptoms of ophthalmopathy came after the first hyperthyroidism diagnosis, from which the blood sample dates. This clonotype has ten or more counts. Germline V gene data show CDR1 as SGHNT and CDR2 as YYREEE (reference sequence). Trimming took 0 bases from V and 5 from J, leaving 9 bases between them. The CDR3 extends over 14 amino acids. Amplification of TCR beta CDR3 regions was performed using RNA transcripts as template. TCR CDR3 underwent first-round RT-PCR with the HTBI primer set. TCRdb re-derived calls from the multiplex PCR reads in MiXCR, one entry per CDR3 protein. Counted here are roughly 300,000 distinct CDR3 sequences, around a quarter occurring once; the ten biggest clones make up about 30%.

Material for sequencing was blood. V is TRBV5-4 and J is TRBJ1-5; D gene unclear. This clonotype was obtained from a man in his forties with Graves' hyperthyroidism that later progressed to Graves' ophthalmopathy. DNA for the CDR3: TGTGCCAGCAGCTTGGCGGGAAGGGATCAGCCCCAGCATTTT. As protein: CASSLAGRDQPQHF.